These 29 T cell receptor beta chains came from one sample sequenced in a study of CD8+ T cells in alopecia areata. Reverse transcribed after extraction, RNA yielded cDNA as the sequencing template. The protocol was immunoSEQ multiplex PCR, while the TCRdb copy is restricted to in-frame clones and leaves out a portion. The repertoire includes over 50,000 clones, 40% to 50% of them detected once, and about a sixth sits in the top ten. The sequencing here drew on CD8+ T cells sorted from blood, taken at week 0. The receptors come from a human donor with alopecia areata.

This clone was observed a handful of times. The chain has TRBV7-7 and TRBJ2-5, with D hard to call. This CDR3 has 13 residues. V lost 3 bases and J lost 5, with 10 bases in between. Germline CDR1 reads SSHAT; CDR2 reads FNYEAQ (reference sequence). CDR3 loop: CASSFREAETQYF. The CDR3 coding sequence is TGTGCCAGCAGCTTCCGTGAAGCCGAGACCCAGTACTTC. Full variable domain (remainder filled in from reference TRBV7-7 and TRBJ2-5): GAGVSQSPRYKVTKRGQDVTLRCDPISSHATLYWYQQALGQGPEFLTYFNYEAQPDKSGLPSDRFSAERPEGSISTLTIQRTEQRDSAMYRCASSFREAETQYFGPGTRLLVL.

The CDR3 bases are TGTGCCAGCAGTTCCTCCAGCGGGAGCGCTTACTACGAGCAGTACTTC. Translated, it gives CASSSSSGSAYYEQYF. The chain recombines TRBV27 with TRBJ2-7; 8 bases line up with TRBD2. This CDR3 is built from 16 residues. V shed 4 bases, J shed 3 bases, and the junction held 11 bases outside the gene matches. Germline V CDR1 and CDR2: MNHEY, SMNVEV (reference sequence).

This clone appeared a few times. The chain couples TRBV7-9 to TRBJ1-5, with unresolved D. The CDR3 sequence is 13 residues long. V lost 5 bases and J lost 1, with 6 bases in between. CDR1 is SEHNR and CDR2 is FQNEAQ in the germline V gene (reference sequence). CDR3 residues: CASSRKSNQPQHF. CDR3 nucleotides: TGTGCCAGCAGCCGTAAAAGCAATCAGCCCCAGCATTTT.

V is TRBV2 and J is TRBJ2-3; 12 bases agree with TRBD2. This CDR3 is 16 amino acids long. The trim removed 1 base at V and 2 bases at J, leaving 1 base unmatched. Germline loops: CDR1 SNHLY, CDR2 FYNNEI. CDR3 in amino acids: CASSEGTSGNTDTQYF. Here the CDR3 DNA reads TGTGCCAGCAGTGAAGGGACTAGCGGGAACACAGATACGCAGTATTTT.

This clone was counted only a few times. The chain recombines TRBV9 with TRBJ2-7; D ambiguous. Trimming took off 0 bases at V and 6 bases at J, with 13 bases between the two ends. Germline CDR1 SGDLS, CDR2 YYNGEE. There are 14 residues in the CDR3. The CDR3, as DNA: TGTGCCAGCAGCGTAGGAGAAGGCTCCATCGAGCAGTACTTC. Translation gives CASSVGEGSIEQYF.

The genes are TRBV27 and TRBJ2-2, with D unclear. Trimming pared 2 bases from V and 8 bases from J, leaving 6 bases between. CDR1 and CDR2 from the germline V gene are MNHEY and SMNVEV (reference sequence). This CDR3 has 12 residues. The CDR3 is CASSLGLGELFF. The DNA of the CDR3 is TGTGCCAGCAGTTTAGGCCTAGGGGAGCTGTTTTTT.

This chain uses TRBV29-1 with TRBJ1-2; possible D gene TRBD1, 6 bases. Deletions cut 1 base from V and 4 bases from J, with 16 bases between. This CDR3 comprises 15 residues. Germline loops: CDR1 SQVTM, CDR2 ANQGSEA. The CDR3 loop is CSVEGYRDSGYGYTF. CDR3 in DNA: TGCAGCGTTGAAGGCTACAGGGATTCGGGCTATGGCTACACCTTC.

CDR3 sequence (DNA): TGCAGCGTTGTATATAGGTCGGGGAACACCGGGGAGCTGTTTTTT. Translated: CSVVYRSGNTGELFF. The chain uses TRBV29-1 and TRBJ2-2; D call uncertain. V dropped 4 bases and J dropped 1 base, with 13 bases sitting between them. CDR1 and CDR2 (germline): SQVTM, ANQGSEA. The CDR3 is 15 amino acids.

This chain links TRBV29-1 with TRBJ2-7; 10 bases are shared with TRBD1. J was trimmed by 3 bases and V by 6 bases; bases with no gene match: 2. Germline values: CDR1 SQVTM, CDR2 ANQGSEA. The CDR3 length is 12 residues. This CDR3 is CSVWDRGYEQYF. The CDR3 DNA reads as TGCAGCGTGTGGGACAGGGGCTACGAGCAGTACTTC.

This clone was seen a handful of times. The chain carries TRBV7-9 and TRBJ2-7; 9 bases agree with TRBD2. Germline CDR1 is SEHNR and CDR2 is FQNEAQ (reference sequence). CDR3 length: 15 residues. V was clipped by 5 bases and J by 2 bases; unmatched bases: 7. This CDR3 reads CASSPRLAEAYEQYF. In DNA form, the CDR3 reads TGTGCCAGCAGCCCTCGACTAGCGGAGGCCTACGAGCAGTACTTC.

This chain connects TRBV5-1 to TRBJ2-7; 10 bases are a match to TRBD1. The CDR3 sequence is 15 residues long. CDR1 and CDR2 (germline): SGHRS, YFSETQ. J gave up 5 bases and V 0 bases, and 5 bases lay outside the gene matches. CDR3 in amino acids: CASSLAGQGLHEQYF. CDR3 DNA sequence: TGCGCCAGCAGCTTGGCGGGACAGGGGCTCCACGAGCAGTACTTC.

At least ten counts were recorded for this clone. The rearrangement joins TRBV9 to TRBJ2-1; no reliable D call. Per germline, CDR1 SGDLS and CDR2 YYNGEE. The CDR3 has 11 residues. The V and J ends lost 7 bases and 4 bases respectively, with 6 bases between them. The CDR3 DNA sequence: TGTGCCAGCGGAGCTTACAATGAGCAGTTCTTC. This gives the protein CASGAYNEQFF.

This clone was detected only once. This chain links TRBV6-1 with TRBJ2-1; TRBD2 matches at 7 bases. Germline CDR1 is MNHNS and CDR2 is SASEGT. V was pared by 2 bases and J by 2 bases, with 0 bases of the junction left unmatched. The CDR3 is 14 amino acids. The CDR3 nucleotides are TGTGCCAGCAGTGAACTAGCGGCCTACAATGAGCAGTTCTTC. This encodes CASSELAAYNEQFF.

V is TRBV19 and J is TRBJ2-1; 7 nucleotides align to TRBD2. The junction had 9 bases not matched to a gene; V was cut back by 7 bases and J by 0 bases. CDR3 length equals 16 residues. Germline V lookup: CDR1 LNHDA, CDR2 SQIVND (reference sequence). As DNA, the CDR3 is TGTGCCAGTACCCTGGAGCGGGGAAGCTCCTACAATGAGCAGTTCTTC. Amino acid sequence: CASTLERGSSYNEQFF.

This clone was seen once. The rearrangement joins TRBV27 to TRBJ1-1, with D maybe TRBD1 (6 bases). Germline assignment: CDR1 MNHEY and CDR2 SMNVEV (reference sequence). The V and J ends lost 3 bases and 4 bases respectively, with 12 bases between them. The CDR3 contains 14 residues. The DNA for the CDR3 is TGTGCCAGCAGTTTCGGGGGGCTTGGCACTGAAGCTTTCTTT. This codes for CASSFGGLGTEAFF.

A few counts support this clone. This chain links TRBV7-2 with TRBJ1-5, with D hard to call. Trimming removed 5 bases at V and 8 bases at J, with 10 bases between. Germline V lookup: CDR1 SGHTA, CDR2 FQGNSA. This CDR3 has 12 amino acids. CDR3 amino acids: CASSRPGKPQHF. The CDR3 DNA reads as TGTGCCAGCAGCCGACCGGGGAAGCCCCAGCATTTT.

This clone was observed a handful of times. The DNA of the CDR3 is TGTGCCAGCAAGCCTACATTCTCTGGGGCCAACGTCCTGACTTTC. This gives the protein CASKPTFSGANVLTF. The chain combines TRBV27 with TRBJ2-6; D remains ambiguous. V was pared by 7 bases and J by 0 bases, with 10 bases between. The CDR3 runs 15 residues. Germline values: CDR1 MNHEY, CDR2 SMNVEV (reference sequence).

The chain combines TRBV13 with TRBJ1-1; 8 nucleotides align to TRBD1. The J segment lost 4 bases and the V segment lost 5 bases, leaving 9 bases of the junction unmatched. This CDR3 spans 15 amino acids. Germline values: CDR1 PRHDT, CDR2 FYEKMQ (reference sequence). The CDR3 here is CASSPRQGRSTEAFF. The CDR3 nucleotides read TGTGCCAGCAGCCCTCGACAGGGGAGGAGCACTGAAGCTTTCTTT.

The table lists this clone with a count of one. This chain links TRBV27 with TRBJ2-7; 7 bases agree with TRBD2. Germline CDR1 and CDR2: MNHEY and SMNVEV (reference sequence). The V and J ends lost 8 bases and 5 bases, in that order; junction bases with no gene match: 12. CDR3 length equals 14 residues. The CDR3 spells CASALVAGAHEQYF. In nucleotides, the CDR3 is TGTGCCAGCGCGCTCGTGGCGGGAGCCCACGAGCAGTACTTC.

The chain links TRBV29-1 to TRBJ2-7; unclear D gene. V dropped 5 bases and J dropped 5 bases, with 10 bases sitting between them. CDR1 SQVTM and CDR2 ANQGSEA come from the germline V gene. This CDR3 has 11 amino acids. CDR3: CSVTHRDEQYF. CDR3 coding DNA: TGCAGCGTTACACATAGGGACGAGCAGTACTTC.

CDR3 amino acids: CASRRRTATNEKLFF. The CDR3 nucleotides are TGTGCCAGCAGGAGACGGACAGCAACTAATGAAAAACTGTTTTTT. The chain joins TRBV6-5 to TRBJ1-4; TRBD1 is a possible D gene (6 bases). The germline CDR1 and CDR2 sequences are MNHEY and SVGAGI. The CDR3 consists of 15 residues. The V end was cut by 6 bases, the J end by 0 bases, with 11 bases between.

At least ten counts were recorded for this clone. The chain couples TRBV10-3 to TRBJ2-2; 10 bases map to TRBD2. CDR1 and CDR2 (germline): ENHRY, SYGVKD. The CDR3 has 14 residues. V gave up 10 bases and J gave up 6 bases; unmatched junction bases: 8. CDR3 sequence reads: CASRAGGDAGELFF. In nucleotides, the CDR3 is TGTGCCAGCAGAGCGGGAGGGGACGCCGGGGAGCTGTTTTTT.

This clone came up a few times. The chain combines TRBV29-1 with TRBJ2-3; a weak D match, TRBD1 (5 bases). The CDR3 has 16 residues. V was cut by 2 bases and J by 2 bases, with 17 bases left in between. Germline V gene sequence: CDR1 SQVTM, CDR2 ANQGSEA. Written as DNA, the CDR3 is TGCAGCGTTGAAAAACGGGCAGGGTCCTCCACAGATACGCAGTATTTT. It yields the protein CSVEKRAGSSTDTQYF.

The chain has TRBV7-9 and TRBJ2-7; D unresolved. Trimming stripped 4 bases from V and 1 base from J, with 11 bases between. This CDR3 has 14 residues. Germline V CDR1 and CDR2: SEHNR, FQNEAQ (reference sequence). Here the CDR3 reads CASSSTAGSYEQYF. The CDR3 DNA reads as TGTGCCAGCAGCTCCACAGCAGGATCCTACGAGCAGTACTTC.

This clone was seen a few times. The V gene is TRBV29-1, the J gene TRBJ2-6; 7 nucleotides agree with TRBD1. V was clipped by 4 bases and J by 0 bases; unmatched bases: 6. CDR1 is SQVTM and CDR2 is ANQGSEA in the germline V gene. The CDR3 runs 16 residues. CDR3 DNA sequence: TGCAGCGTTGGGACAGGTAGGGGCTCTGGGGCCAACGTCCTGACTTTC. This gives the protein CSVGTGRGSGANVLTF.

The chain employs TRBV5-6 and TRBJ2-7; TRBD1 aligns across 7 bases. The V gene's germline CDR1 is SGHDT and CDR2 YYEEEE. V lost 3 bases, J lost 3 bases, and 6 bases stayed unmatched. This CDR3 spans 14 amino acids. The CDR3 bases are TGTGCCAGCAGCTCCCGGGACAGACACTACGAGCAGTACTTC. It codes for CASSSRDRHYEQYF.

The chain carries TRBV15 and TRBJ2-2; D is unclear. Trimming removed 8 bases at V and 6 bases at J, with 10 bases between. Germline CDR1 and CDR2: LNHNV and YYDKDF (reference sequence). The CDR3 sequence is 12 residues long. CDR3 sequence (DNA): TGTGCCACCCTCGGGCAGGCCGGGGAGCTGTTTTTT. Translating gives CATLGQAGELFF.

The V and J genes are TRBV4-1 and TRBJ2-7, with 10 bases identical to TRBD1. Unmatched junction bases numbered 2, after V lost 5 bases and J lost 4 bases. Germline values: CDR1 MGHRA, CDR2 YSYEKL. This CDR3 has 13 residues. Written as DNA, the CDR3 is TGCGCCAGCAGCTCGGGACAGGGGTACGAGCAGTACTTC. It encodes CASSSGQGYEQYF.

This rearrangement joins TRBV27 to TRBJ2-1; weak D call: TRBD2 (6 bases). Germline values: CDR1 MNHEY, CDR2 SMNVEV (reference sequence). The germline V and J ends were trimmed by 8 bases and 7 bases, with 12 bases remaining between them. This CDR3 is 12 amino acids long. Written as DNA, the CDR3 is TGTGCCAGCGGGCTTGGGGGGAATGAGCAGTTCTTC. This sequence encodes CASGLGGNEQFF.